The clone carrying this T cell receptor (beta chain) was seen a single time. The authors amplified TCR beta CDR3 regions from RNA transcripts. HTBI primers served in a first-round RT-PCR, which a second-round multiplex PCR followed. In TCRdb, the multiplex PCR reads were re-called with MiXCR into one record per CDR3 protein. The sample has 200,000 to 300,000 distinct CDR3 sequences; around 45% are singletons. In this cohort, patients with other autoimmune diseases, uncontrolled infections, pregnancy or lactation were excluded. V shed 4 bases and J 7 bases; nucleotides not matched to a gene: 9. CDR3 size: 14 residues. Germline V CDR1 and CDR2: SQVTM, ANQGSEA. These data are taken from a study of Graves' ophthalmopathy and Graves' hyperthyroidism. Looking at the study overall: Researchers obtained peripheral blood at initial diagnosis, before any treatment had begun.

This TCR came from an adult man with Graves' ophthalmopathy. Sequencing input: peripheral blood. The V gene is TRBV29-1, the J gene TRBJ1-4, with TRBD1 matching over 7 bases. The CDR3 loop reads CSVVKDRNTEKLFF. The CDR3 DNA follows: TGCAGCGTTGTGAAGGACAGGAACACTGAAAAACTGTTTTTT. Based on the CDR3 plus reference TRBV29-1 and TRBJ1-4, the full variable domain is SAVISQKPSRDICQRGTSLTIQCQVDSQVTMMFWYRQQPGQSLTLIATANQGSEATYESGFVIDKFPISRPNLTFSTLTVSNMSPEDSSIYLCSVVKDRNTEKLFFGSGTQLSVL.